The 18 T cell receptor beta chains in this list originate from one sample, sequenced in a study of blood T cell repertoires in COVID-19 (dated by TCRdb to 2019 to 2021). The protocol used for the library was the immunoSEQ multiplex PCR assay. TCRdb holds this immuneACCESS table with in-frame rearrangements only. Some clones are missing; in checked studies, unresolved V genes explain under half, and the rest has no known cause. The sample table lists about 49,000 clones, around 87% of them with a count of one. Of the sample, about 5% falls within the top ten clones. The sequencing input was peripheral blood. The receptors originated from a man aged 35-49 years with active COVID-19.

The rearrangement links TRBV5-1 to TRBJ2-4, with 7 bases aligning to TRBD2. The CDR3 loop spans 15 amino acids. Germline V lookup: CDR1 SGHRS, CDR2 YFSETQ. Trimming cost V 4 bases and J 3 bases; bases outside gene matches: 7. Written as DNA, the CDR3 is TGCGCCAGCAGCGCGTCCGGGGGGAGCAAAAACATTCAGTACTTC. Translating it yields CASSASGGSKNIQYF.

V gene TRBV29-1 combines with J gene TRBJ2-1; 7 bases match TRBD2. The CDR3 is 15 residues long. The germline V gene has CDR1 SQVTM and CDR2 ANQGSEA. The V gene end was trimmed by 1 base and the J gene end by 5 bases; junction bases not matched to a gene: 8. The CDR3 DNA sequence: TGCAGCGTTGAAGGAGGGAGGGCCAGTCACAATGAGCAGTTCTTC. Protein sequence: CSVEGGRASHNEQFF.

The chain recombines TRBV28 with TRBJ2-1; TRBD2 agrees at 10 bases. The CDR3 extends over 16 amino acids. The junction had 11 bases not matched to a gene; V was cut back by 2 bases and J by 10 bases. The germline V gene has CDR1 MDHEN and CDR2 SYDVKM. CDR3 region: CASSLSSRAGGKEQFF. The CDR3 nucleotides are TGTGCCAGCAGTTTAAGCTCTCGAGCGGGAGGGAAAGAGCAGTTCTTC.

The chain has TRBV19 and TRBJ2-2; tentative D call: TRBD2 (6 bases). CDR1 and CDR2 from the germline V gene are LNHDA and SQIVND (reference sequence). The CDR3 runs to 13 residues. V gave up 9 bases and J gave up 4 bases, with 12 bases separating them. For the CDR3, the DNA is TGTGCCAGCGCCCCGGGGGTCACCGGGGAGCTGTTTTTT. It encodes CASAPGVTGELFF.

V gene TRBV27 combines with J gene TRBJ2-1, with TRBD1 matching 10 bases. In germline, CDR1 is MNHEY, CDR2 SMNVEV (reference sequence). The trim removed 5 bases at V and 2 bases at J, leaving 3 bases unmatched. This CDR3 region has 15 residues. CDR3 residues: CASSETGGTYNEQFF. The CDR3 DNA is TGTGCCAGCAGTGAGACAGGGGGCACCTACAATGAGCAGTTCTTC.

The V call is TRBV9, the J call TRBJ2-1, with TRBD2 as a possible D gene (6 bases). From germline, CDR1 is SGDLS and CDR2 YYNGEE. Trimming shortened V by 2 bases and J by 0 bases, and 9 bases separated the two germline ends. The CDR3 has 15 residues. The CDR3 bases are TGTGCCAGCAGCGTGGGAGGCAACTCCTACAATGAGCAGTTCTTC. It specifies CASSVGGNSYNEQFF.

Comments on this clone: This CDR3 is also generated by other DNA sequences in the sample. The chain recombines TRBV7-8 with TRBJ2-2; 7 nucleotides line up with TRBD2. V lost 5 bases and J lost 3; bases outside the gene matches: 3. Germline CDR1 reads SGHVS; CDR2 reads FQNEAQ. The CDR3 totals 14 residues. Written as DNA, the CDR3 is TGTGCCAGCAGCCTCGCGGGGGACACCGGGGAGCTGTTTTTT. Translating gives CASSLAGDTGELFF.

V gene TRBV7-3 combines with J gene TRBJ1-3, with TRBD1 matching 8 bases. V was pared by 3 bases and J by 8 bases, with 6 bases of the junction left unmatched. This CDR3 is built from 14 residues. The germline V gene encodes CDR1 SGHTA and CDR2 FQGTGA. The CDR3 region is CASSFGTGTDTIYF. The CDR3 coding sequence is TGTGCCAGCAGCTTTGGGACAGGCACGGACACCATATATTTT.

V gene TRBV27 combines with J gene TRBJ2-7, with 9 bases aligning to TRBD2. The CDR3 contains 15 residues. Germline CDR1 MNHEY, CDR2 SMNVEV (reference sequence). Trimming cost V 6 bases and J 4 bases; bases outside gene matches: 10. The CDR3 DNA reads TGTGCCAGCAGCTCTTTGGCTAGCGGGGATTACGAGCAGTACTTC. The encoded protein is CASSSLASGDYEQYF.

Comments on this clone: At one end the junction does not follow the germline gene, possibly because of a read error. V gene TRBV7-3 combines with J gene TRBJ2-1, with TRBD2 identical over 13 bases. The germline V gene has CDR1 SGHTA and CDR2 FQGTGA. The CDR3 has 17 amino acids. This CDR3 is CASSLTGGLAGAREQFF. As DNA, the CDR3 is TGTGCCAGCAGCCTAACGGGCGGACTAGCGGGAGCAAGAGAGCAGTTCTTC.

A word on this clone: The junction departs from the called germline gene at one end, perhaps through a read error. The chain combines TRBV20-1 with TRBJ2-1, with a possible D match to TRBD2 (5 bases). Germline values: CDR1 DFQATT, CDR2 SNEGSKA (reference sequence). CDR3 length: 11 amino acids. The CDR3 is CSARALEDWLF. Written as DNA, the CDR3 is TGCAGTGCTAGAGCACTTGAGGACTGGCTCTTC.

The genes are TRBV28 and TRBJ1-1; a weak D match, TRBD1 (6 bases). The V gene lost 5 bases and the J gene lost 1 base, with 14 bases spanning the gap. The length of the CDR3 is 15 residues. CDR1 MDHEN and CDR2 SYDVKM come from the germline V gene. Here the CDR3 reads CASSIPGGANTEAFF. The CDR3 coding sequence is TGTGCCAGCAGTATCCCGGGGGGGGCGAACACTGAAGCTTTCTTT.

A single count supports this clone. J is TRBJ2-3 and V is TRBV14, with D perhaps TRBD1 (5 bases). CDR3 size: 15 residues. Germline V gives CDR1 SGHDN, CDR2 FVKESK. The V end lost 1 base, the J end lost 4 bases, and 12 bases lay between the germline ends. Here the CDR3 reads CASSQVRGQADTQYF. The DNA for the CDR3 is TGTGCCAGCAGCCAAGTTAGGGGCCAGGCAGATACGCAGTATTTT.

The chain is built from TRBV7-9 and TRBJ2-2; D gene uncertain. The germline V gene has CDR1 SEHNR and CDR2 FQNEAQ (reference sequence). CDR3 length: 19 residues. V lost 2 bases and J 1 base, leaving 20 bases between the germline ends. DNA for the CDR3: TGTGCCAGCAGCTTATCCCGAGTAACGGGTCAGAGGAACACCGGGGAGCTGTTTTTT. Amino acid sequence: CASSLSRVTGQRNTGELFF. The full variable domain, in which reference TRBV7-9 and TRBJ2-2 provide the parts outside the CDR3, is DTGVSQNPRHKITKRGQNVTFRCDPISEHNRLYWYRQTLGQGPEFLTYFQNEAQLEKSRLLSDRFSAERPKGSFSTLEIQRTEQGDSAMYLCASSLSRVTGQRNTGELFFGEGSRLTVL.

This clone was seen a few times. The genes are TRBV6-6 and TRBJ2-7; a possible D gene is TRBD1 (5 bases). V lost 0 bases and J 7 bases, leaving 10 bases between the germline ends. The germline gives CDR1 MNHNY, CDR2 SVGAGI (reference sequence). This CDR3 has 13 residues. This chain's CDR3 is CASSYSTQGEQYF. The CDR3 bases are TGTGCCAGCAGTTACTCGACCCAGGGAGAGCAGTACTTC.

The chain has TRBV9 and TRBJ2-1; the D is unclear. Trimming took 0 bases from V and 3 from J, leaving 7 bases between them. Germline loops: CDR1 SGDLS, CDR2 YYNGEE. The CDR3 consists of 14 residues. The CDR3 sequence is CASSVAPLYNEQFF. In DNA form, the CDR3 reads TGTGCCAGCAGCGTAGCCCCCCTCTACAATGAGCAGTTCTTC.

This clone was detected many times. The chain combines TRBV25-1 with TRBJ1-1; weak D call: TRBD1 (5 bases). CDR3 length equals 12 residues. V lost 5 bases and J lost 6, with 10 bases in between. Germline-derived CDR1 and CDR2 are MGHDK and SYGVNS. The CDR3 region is CASSWGSAEAFF. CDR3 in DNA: TGTGCCAGCAGTTGGGGCTCGGCTGAAGCTTTCTTT.

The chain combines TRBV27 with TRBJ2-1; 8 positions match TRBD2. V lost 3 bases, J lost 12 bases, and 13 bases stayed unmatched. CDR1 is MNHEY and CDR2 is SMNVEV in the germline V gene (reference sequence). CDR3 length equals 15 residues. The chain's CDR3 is CASSLGGGLVLPQFF. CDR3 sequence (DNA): TGTGCCAGCAGTTTGGGGGGGGGACTAGTGCTCCCGCAGTTCTTC.